Here is one T cell receptor (beta chain) with its context. This entry comes from a study of blood T cells in healthy people across ages. Combining a sample-barcoded 5' primer with a J-beta primer mix, a second PCR ran for about 6 to 12 cycles. TCRdb re-called the 5' RACE reads through MiXCR, storing one row per CDR3 protein. The repertoire includes approximately 790,000 distinct CDR3 sequences, roughly 60% of them detected once, and roughly 25% sits in the top ten. The receptor was isolated from a man aged 30-40 years in good health. The sequenced sample consisted of blood.

Here the CDR3 reads CASSQEGRKLAYGYTF. The DNA for the CDR3 is TGTGCCAGCAGCCAAGAGGGACGGAAGTTGGCCTATGGCTACACCTTC. The J gene is TRBJ1-2, the V gene TRBV3-1; weak D call: TRBD1 (5 bases). Germline lookup yields CDR1 LGHDT and CDR2 YNNKEL (reference sequence). The CDR3 runs to 16 residues. Trimming shortened V by 0 bases and J by 4 bases, and 15 bases separated the two germline ends.